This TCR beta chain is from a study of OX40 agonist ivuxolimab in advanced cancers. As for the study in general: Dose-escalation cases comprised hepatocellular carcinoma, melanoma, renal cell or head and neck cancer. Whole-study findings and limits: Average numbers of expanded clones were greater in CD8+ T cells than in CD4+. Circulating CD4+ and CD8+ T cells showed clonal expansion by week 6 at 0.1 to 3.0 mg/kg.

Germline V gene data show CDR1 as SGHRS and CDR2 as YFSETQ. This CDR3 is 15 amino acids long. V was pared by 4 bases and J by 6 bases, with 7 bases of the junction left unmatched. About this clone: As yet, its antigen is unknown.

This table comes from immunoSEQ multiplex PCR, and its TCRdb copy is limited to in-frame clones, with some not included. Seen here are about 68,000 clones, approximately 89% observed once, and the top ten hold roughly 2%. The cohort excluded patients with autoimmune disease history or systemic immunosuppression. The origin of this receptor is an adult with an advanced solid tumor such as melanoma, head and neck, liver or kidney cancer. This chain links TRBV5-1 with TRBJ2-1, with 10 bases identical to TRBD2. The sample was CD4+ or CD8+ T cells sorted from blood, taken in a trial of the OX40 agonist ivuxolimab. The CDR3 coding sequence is TGCGCCAGCAGCCCGCCCAGGACTAGCGGCAATGAGCAGTTCTTC. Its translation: CASSPPRTSGNEQFF.